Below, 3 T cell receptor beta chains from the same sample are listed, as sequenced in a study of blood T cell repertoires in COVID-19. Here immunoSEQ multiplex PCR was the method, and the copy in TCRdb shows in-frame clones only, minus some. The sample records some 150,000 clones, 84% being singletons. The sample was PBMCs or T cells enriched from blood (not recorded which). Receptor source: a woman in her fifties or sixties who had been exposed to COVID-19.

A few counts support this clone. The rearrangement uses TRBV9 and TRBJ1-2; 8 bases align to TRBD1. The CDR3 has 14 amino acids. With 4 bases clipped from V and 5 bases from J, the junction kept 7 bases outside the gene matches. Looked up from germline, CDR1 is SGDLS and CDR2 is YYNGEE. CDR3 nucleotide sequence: TGTGCCAGCAGCCTTCAGGGACAGGCTTATGGCTACACCTTC. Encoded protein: CASSLQGQAYGYTF.

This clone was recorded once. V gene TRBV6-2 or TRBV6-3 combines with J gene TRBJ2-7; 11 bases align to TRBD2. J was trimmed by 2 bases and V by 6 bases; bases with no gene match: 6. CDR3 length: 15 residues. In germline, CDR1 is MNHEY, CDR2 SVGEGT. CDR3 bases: TGTGCCAGCAGCGGGGGACTAGCGGAGACCTACGAGCAGTACTTC. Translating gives CASSGGLAETYEQYF.

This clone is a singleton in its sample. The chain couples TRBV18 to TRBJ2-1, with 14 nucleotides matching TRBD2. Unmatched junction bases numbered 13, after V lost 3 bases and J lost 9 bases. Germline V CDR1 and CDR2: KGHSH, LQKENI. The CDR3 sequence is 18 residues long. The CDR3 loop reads CASSPLTGTSGRSGEQFF. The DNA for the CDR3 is TGTGCCAGCTCACCGCTAACCGGGACTAGCGGGAGATCTGGTGAGCAGTTCTTC.